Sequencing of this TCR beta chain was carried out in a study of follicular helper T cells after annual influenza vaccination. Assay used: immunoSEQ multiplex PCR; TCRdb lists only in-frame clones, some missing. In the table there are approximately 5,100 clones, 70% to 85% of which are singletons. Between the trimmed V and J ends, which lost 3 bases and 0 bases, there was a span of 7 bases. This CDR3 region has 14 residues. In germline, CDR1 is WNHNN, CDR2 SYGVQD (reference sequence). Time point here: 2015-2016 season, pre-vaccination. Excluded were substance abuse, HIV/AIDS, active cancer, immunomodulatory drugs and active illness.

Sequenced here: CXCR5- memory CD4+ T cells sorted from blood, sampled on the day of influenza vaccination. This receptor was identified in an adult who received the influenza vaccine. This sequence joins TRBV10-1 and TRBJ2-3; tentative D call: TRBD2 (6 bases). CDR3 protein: CASSEGLSTDTQYF. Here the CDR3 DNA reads TGCGCCAGCAGTGAAGGACTAAGCACAGATACGCAGTATTTT.